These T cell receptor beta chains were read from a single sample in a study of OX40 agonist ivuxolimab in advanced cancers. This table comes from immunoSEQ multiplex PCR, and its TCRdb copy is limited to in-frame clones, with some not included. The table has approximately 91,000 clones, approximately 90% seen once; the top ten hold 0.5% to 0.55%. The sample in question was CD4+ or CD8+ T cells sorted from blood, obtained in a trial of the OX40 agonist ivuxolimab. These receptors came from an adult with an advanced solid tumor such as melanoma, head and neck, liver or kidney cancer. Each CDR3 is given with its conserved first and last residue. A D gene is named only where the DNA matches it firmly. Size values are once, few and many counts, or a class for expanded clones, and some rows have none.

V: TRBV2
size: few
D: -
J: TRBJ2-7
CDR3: CASSGDLGDEQYF
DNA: TGTGCCAGCAGTGGGGACTTAGGGGACGAGCAGTACTTC

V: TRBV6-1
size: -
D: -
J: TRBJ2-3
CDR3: CASSGQISTDTQYF
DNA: TGTGCCAGCAGTGGACAGATTAGCACAGATACGCAGTATTTT

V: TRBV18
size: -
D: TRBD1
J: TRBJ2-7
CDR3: CASSSDIGGQGEVYEQYF
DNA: TGTGCCAGCTCATCCGACATCGGGGGACAGGGTGAGGTGTACGAGCAGTACTTC

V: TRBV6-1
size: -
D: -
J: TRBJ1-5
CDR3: CASSSVKGNQPQHF
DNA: TGTGCCAGCAGTTCCGTTAAGGGCAATCAGCCCCAGCATTTT

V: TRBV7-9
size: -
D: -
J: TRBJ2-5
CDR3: CASSSGSHQETQYF
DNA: TGTGCCAGCAGTTCGGGTAGCCATCAAGAGACCCAGTACTTC

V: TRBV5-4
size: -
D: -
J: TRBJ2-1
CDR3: CASTGAGYNEQFF
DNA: TGTGCCAGCACAGGGGCGGGTTACAATGAGCAGTTCTTC

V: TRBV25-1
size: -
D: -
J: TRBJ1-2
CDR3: CASSETSYGYTF
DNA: TGTGCCAGCAGTGAGACCAGCTATGGCTACACCTTC

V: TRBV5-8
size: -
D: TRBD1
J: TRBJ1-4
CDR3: CASSWGQSGRSVNEKLFF
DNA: TGTGCCAGCAGCTGGGGACAGTCCGGAAGAAGTGTAAATGAAAAACTGTTTTTT

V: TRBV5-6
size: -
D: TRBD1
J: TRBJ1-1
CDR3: CASSLWDRDITEAFF
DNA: TGTGCCAGCAGCTTGTGGGACAGGGATATCACTGAAGCTTTCTTT

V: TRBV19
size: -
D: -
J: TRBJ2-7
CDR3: CASSMRQSYEQYF
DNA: TGTGCCAGTAGTATGAGGCAGAGTTACGAGCAGTACTTC

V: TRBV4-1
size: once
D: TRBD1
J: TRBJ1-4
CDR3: CASSQDRGEEKLFF
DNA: TGCGCCAGCAGCCAGGACAGGGGGGAGGAAAAACTGTTTTTT

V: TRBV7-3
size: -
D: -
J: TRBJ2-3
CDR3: CASSSPGTKADTQYF
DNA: TGTGCCAGCAGCTCTCCCGGGACAAAGGCAGATACGCAGTATTTT

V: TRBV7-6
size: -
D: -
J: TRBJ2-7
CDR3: CASSGYEQYF
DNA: TGTGCCAGCAGTGGGTACGAGCAGTACTTC

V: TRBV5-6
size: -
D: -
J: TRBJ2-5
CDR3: CASRDRGSETQYF
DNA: TGTGCCAGCAGGGATAGGGGGTCAGAGACCCAGTACTTC

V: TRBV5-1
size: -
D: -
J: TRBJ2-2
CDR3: CASSLVPGANTGELFF
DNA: TGCGCCAGCAGCTTGGTTCCAGGAGCGAACACCGGGGAGCTGTTTTTT

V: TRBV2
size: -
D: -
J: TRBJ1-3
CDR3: CASTQANGNTIYF
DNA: TGTGCCAGCACCCAGGCCAATGGAAACACCATATATTTT

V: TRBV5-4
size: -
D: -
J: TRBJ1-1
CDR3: CASLRGGNTEAFF
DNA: TGTGCCAGCCTAAGAGGCGGGAACACTGAAGCTTTCTTT

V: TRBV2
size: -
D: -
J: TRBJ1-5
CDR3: CASSDRANQGPQHF
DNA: TGTGCCAGCAGTGACAGGGCCAACCAGGGGCCCCAGCATTTT

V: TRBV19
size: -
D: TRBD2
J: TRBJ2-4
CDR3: CASRTSGGDLAKNIQYF
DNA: TGTGCCAGCCGGACTAGTGGGGGGGATCTAGCCAAAAACATTCAGTACTTC

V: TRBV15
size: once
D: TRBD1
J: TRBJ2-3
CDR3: CATSRVWGQDDTQYF
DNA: TGTGCCACCAGCAGAGTTTGGGGACAGGACGATACGCAGTATTTT

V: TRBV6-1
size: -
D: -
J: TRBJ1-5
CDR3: CASSTPGASWPQHF
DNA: TGTGCCAGCAGTACCCCAGGGGCCTCATGGCCCCAGCATTTT

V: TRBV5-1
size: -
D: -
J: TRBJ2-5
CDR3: CASTLEGIKTQYF
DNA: TGCGCCAGCACTCTGGAGGGTATAAAGACCCAGTACTTC

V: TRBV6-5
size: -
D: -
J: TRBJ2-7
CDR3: CASSDSNEQYF
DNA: TGTGCCAGCAGCGACAGTAACGAGCAGTACTTC

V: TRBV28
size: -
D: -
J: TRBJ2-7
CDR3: CASSLQGSEQYF
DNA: TGTGCCAGCAGTCTTCAGGGGAGCGAGCAGTACTTC

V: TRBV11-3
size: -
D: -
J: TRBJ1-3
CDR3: CASSKGGDGNTIYF
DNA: TGTGCCAGCAGCAAGGGGGGCGATGGAAACACCATATATTTT

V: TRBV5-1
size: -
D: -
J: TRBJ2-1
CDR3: CASSFTTNNEQFF
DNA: TGCGCCAGCAGCTTTACCACCAACAATGAGCAGTTCTTC

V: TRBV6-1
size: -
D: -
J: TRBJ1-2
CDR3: CASSGAGTIYGYTF
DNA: TGTGCCAGCAGTGGGGCAGGGACGATCTATGGCTACACCTTC

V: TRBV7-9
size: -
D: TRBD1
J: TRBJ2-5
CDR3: CASSLGQGEQETQYF
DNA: TGTGCCAGCAGCTTAGGACAGGGGGAACAAGAGACCCAGTACTTC

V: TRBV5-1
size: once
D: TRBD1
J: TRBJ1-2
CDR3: CASSSRPRGANYGYTF
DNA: TGCGCCAGCAGCTCCCGGCCCAGGGGGGCTAACTATGGCTACACCTTC

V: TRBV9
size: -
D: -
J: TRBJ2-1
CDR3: CASSNRSSGVSSYNEQFF
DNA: TGTGCCAGCAGCAACCGGTCTTCGGGGGTTAGCTCCTACAATGAGCAGTTCTTC

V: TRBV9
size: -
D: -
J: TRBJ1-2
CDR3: CASSVGPRDGYTF
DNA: TGTGCCAGCAGCGTAGGACCGAGGGACGGCTACACCTTC

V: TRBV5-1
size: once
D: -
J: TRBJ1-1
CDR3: CASSLEISNTEAFF
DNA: TGCGCCAGCAGCTTGGAAATATCTAACACTGAAGCTTTCTTT

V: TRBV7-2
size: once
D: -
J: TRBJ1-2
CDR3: CASSRDTWGYTF
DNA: TGTGCCAGCAGCCGGGACACTTGGGGCTACACCTTC

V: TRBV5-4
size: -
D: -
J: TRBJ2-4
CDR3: CASSLSGRGIQYF
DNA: TGTGCCAGCAGCTTGTCGGGACGGGGGATTCAGTACTTC

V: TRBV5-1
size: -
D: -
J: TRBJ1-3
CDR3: CASSFDGSGNTIYF
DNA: TGCGCCAGCAGCTTCGACGGGTCTGGAAACACCATATATTTT

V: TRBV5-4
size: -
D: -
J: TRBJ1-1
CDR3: CASSLIGQLNTEAFF
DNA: TGTGCCAGCAGCTTGATCGGACAGCTGAACACTGAAGCTTTCTTT

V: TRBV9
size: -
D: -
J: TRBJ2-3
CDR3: CASSPQTLTGTDTQYF
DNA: TGTGCCAGCAGCCCGCAGACTCTGACGGGCACAGATACGCAGTATTTT

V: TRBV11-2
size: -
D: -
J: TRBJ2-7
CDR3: CASSFTQGSTETYEQYF
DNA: TGTGCCAGCAGTTTCACGCAAGGCTCCACTGAGACTTACGAGCAGTACTTC

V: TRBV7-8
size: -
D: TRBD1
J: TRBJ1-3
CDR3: CASRQGAKGNTIYF
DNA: TGTGCCAGCAGACAGGGGGCAAAGGGAAACACCATATATTTT

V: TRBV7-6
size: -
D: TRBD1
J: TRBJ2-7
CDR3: CASSLLRQGTEQYF
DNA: TGTGCCAGCAGCCTACTACGACAGGGCACCGAGCAGTACTTC

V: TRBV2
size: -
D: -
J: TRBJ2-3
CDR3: CASSVYWGQDTQYF
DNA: TGTGCCAGCAGTGTCTACTGGGGGCAAGATACGCAGTATTTT

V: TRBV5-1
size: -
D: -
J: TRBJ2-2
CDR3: CASSFAGSNTGELFF
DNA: TGCGCCAGCAGCTTCGCGGGGTCGAACACCGGGGAGCTGTTTTTT

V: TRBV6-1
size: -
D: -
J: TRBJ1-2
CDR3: CASSEGPAGYGYTF
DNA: TGTGCCAGCAGTGAGGGCCCGGCGGGCTATGGCTACACCTTC

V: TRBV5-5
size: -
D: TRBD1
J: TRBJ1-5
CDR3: CASSLLGQEGSQPQHF
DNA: TGTGCCAGCAGCTTGTTGGGACAGGAGGGCTCTCAGCCCCAGCATTTT

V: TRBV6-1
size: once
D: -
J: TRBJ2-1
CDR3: CASSSFIDNEQFF
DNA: TGTGCCAGCAGTTCGTTCATCGACAATGAGCAGTTCTTC